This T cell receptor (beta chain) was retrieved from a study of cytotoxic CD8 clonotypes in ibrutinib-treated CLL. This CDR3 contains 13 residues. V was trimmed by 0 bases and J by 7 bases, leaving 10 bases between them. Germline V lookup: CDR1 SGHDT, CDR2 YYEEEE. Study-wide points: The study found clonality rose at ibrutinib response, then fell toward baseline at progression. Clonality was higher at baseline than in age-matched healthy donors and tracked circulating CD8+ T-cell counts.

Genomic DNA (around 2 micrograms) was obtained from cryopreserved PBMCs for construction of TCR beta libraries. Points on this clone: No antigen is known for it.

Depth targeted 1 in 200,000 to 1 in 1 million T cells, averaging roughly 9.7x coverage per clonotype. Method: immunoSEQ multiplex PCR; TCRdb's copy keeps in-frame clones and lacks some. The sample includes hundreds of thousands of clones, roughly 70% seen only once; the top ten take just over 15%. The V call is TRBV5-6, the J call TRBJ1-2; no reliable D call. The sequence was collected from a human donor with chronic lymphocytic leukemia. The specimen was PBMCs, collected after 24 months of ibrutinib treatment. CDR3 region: CASSLADSSGYTF. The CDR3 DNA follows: TGTGCCAGCAGCTTGGCCGACTCTTCTGGCTACACCTTC.